The 24 T cell receptor beta chains listed next were all sequenced from one sample in a study of tumor and adjacent non-tumor tissue in lung cancer. The template was RNA from unsorted bulk tissue. More than 3 cm separated this lung sample from the edge of the tumor. The library came from three nested PCR rounds adapted from ARM-PCR protocols. MiXCR, run by TCRdb on the multiplex PCR reads, gives a single entry per CDR3 protein. The sample includes tens of thousands of distinct CDR3 sequences, 65% to 75% seen only once; the top ten take about 30%. The sequenced sample consisted of distant non-tumor lung tissue. These receptors were taken from a woman aged 50 to 65 with non-small cell lung cancer.

As for this clonotype: A junction end diverges from the germline sequence, so it may reflect a read error. The chain joins TRBV4-3 to TRBJ2-1, with TRBD2 matching 9 bases. Germline lookup yields CDR1 LGHNA and CDR2 YSLEER. This CDR3 spans 14 amino acids. In DNA form, the CDR3 reads TGCGCTAGCAGCCATGCTAGCGGGACCAATGAGCAGTTCTTC. This encodes CASSHASGTNEQFF.

This clonotype showed up just once. This chain links TRBV6-6 with TRBJ1-1; D might be TRBD1 (6 bases). The CDR3 is made up of 15 amino acids. The germline V gene encodes CDR1 MNHNY and CDR2 SVGAGI (reference sequence). Deletions cut 7 bases from V and 6 bases from J, with 21 bases between. CDR3 sequence reads: CASTPGRQADAEAFF. The CDR3 DNA reads as TGTGCCAGCACACCTGGACGACAGGCAGACGCTGAAGCTTTCTTT.

About this clonotype itself: This could be a read error, since a much larger clone is one nucleotide away. The rearrangement uses TRBV5-4 and TRBJ2-1, with 9 bases lining up with TRBD1. Unmatched junction bases numbered 10, after V lost 10 bases and J lost 5 bases. The CDR3 loop spans 14 amino acids. Germline V lookup: CDR1 SGHNT, CDR2 YYREEE (reference sequence). The CDR3 nucleotides are TGTGCCGGCACCATGGACAGGGGCCACAATGAGCAGTTCTTC. This gives the protein CAGTMDRGHNEQFF.

In regard to this clonotype: With a much larger clone just one base away, this may be a read error. CDR3 protein: CASSDRHRKYF. DNA of the CDR3: TGTGCCAGCAGTGACAGACACCGAAAGTACTTC. The rearrangement joins TRBV12-3 or TRBV12-4 to TRBJ2-7; maybe TRBD1 (5 bases). The CDR3 is 11 residues long. Trimming shortened V by 5 bases and J by 11 bases, and 13 bases separated the two germline ends.

A remark on this clonotype: The CDR3 ends on some other residue instead of the conserved phenylalanine or tryptophan, so this is likely a read error. The chain carries TRBV20-1 and TRBJ1-6, with D perhaps matching TRBD1 (5 bases). Germline V gene data show CDR1 as DFQATT and CDR2 as SNEGSKA (reference sequence). The CDR3 contains 15 residues. In DNA, the CDR3 is TGCAGTGCTACTTCGACAGACGGAAATAATTCACGCCTCCACATT. It is translated as CSATSTDGNNSRLHI.

Notes on this clonotype: This may arise from a read error, as a much more abundant clone is one base away. The J gene is TRBJ2-6, the V gene TRBV4-1; 9 bases are shared with TRBD1. Germline V gene data show CDR1 as MGHRA and CDR2 as YSYEKL. The CDR3 sequence is 16 residues long. The chain's CDR3 is CTSSQGTGTGANVLTF. CDR3 sequence (DNA): TGCACCAGCAGCCAAGGGACAGGGACTGGGGCCAACGTCCTGACTTTC.

As regards this clonotype: At one end the junction does not follow the germline gene, possibly because of a read error. The chain combines TRBV4-1 with TRBJ1-1; D remains ambiguous. Germline CDR1 reads MGHRA; CDR2 reads YSYEKL. This CDR3 is 16 amino acids long. DNA for the CDR3: TGCGCCAGCAGCCAAGATCGTTATAGGGCTATCGCTGAAGTTTTCTTT. It codes for CASSQDRYRAIAEVFF.

This clonotype was detected once. Given a much more abundant clone one base away, this may be a read error. CDR3 nucleotides: TGTGCCAGCAGCCGACCCCTTAGCGGGAGAGGGCGAAACCCCCGGCGGGCCGGGGAGCTGCTTTTT. Protein: CASSRPLSGRGRNPRRAGELLF. The chain is built from TRBV6-2 or TRBV6-3 and TRBJ2-2, with TRBD2 matching over 9 bases. The CDR3 runs 22 residues. Per the germline V gene, CDR1 is MNHEY and CDR2 is SVGEGT.

This clonotype was detected only once. Being one base from a much bigger clone, this may be a read error. The rearrangement joins TRBV28 to TRBJ1-4; no reliable D call. Germline V gene sequence: CDR1 MDHEN, CDR2 SYDVKM. This CDR3 is 15 amino acids long. Trimming took 5 bases from V and 3 from J, leaving 13 bases between them. The CDR3: CASSNPVVPNEKLFF. CDR3 DNA: TGTGCCAGCAGTAACCCAGTGGTACCTAATGAAAAACTGTTTTTT.

About this clonotype: An end of the junction does not agree with germline; a read error may underlie this. The chain has TRBV11-1 and TRBJ2-7, with D unclear. Germline CDR1 and CDR2: SGHAT and FQDESV (reference sequence). This CDR3 is built from 13 residues. CDR3 protein: CASSPSASYEKYF. The CDR3 DNA is TGTGCCAGCAGCCCTAGTGCATCCTACGAGAAGTACTTC.

The rearrangement links TRBV11-2 to TRBJ1-1, with unresolved D. Germline values: CDR1 SGHAT, CDR2 FQNNGV. This CDR3 contains 13 residues. Trimming removed 1 base at V and 8 bases at J, with 11 bases between. This CDR3 reads CASSLVYNAEAFF. CDR3 bases: TGTGCCAGCAGCTTAGTGTATAACGCAGAAGCTTTCTTT.

In regard to this clonotype: The junction departs from the called germline gene at one end, perhaps through a read error. The chain carries TRBV29-1 and TRBJ1-1; tentatively, D is TRBD1 (5 bases). The germline V gene encodes CDR1 SQVTM and CDR2 ANQGSEA. CDR3 length: 12 amino acids. CDR3 in amino acids: CSVESGSTEAFF. For the CDR3, the DNA is TGCAGTGTTGAGTCAGGGAGCACTGAAGCTTTCTTT.

J is TRBJ1-5 and V is TRBV28, with D perhaps TRBD1 (5 bases). The CDR3 runs to 16 residues. V dropped 5 bases and J dropped 16 bases, with 30 bases sitting between them. Germline V gene lookup returns CDR1 MDHEN and CDR2 SYDVKM. CDR3: CASSLTSRVTNQHHHF. Here the CDR3 DNA reads TGTGCCAGCAGTCTAACAAGCAGGGTTACAAATCAGCACCACCATTTT.

The sample holds a few counts of this clonotype. A clone one base away is much larger, so this may be a read error. This rearrangement joins TRBV20-1 to TRBJ2-3; 11 nucleotides align to TRBD2. The germline gives CDR1 DFQATT, CDR2 SNEGSKA (reference sequence). The CDR3 has 16 residues. The CDR3 here is CSARRSSGRSTDTQCF. For the CDR3, the DNA is TGCAGTGCTAGGCGATCTAGCGGGAGGAGCACAGATACGCAGTGTTTT.

This clonotype was found many times. V gene TRBV20-1 combines with J gene TRBJ1-3, with no clear D. Germline V CDR1 and CDR2: DFQATT, SNEGSKA (reference sequence). The CDR3 covers 14 residues. Trimming took 3 bases from V and 0 from J, leaving 9 bases between them. The CDR3 here is CSARTTRSGNTIYF. Written as DNA, the CDR3 is TGCAGTGCTAGGACGACACGCTCTGGAAACACCATATATTTT.

A note on this clonotype: The junction departs from the called germline gene at one end, perhaps through a read error. V usage is TRBV20-1 and J usage is TRBJ2-1; tentative D call: TRBD2 (6 bases). The length of the CDR3 is 17 residues. CDR1 is DFQATT and CDR2 is SNEGSKA in the germline V gene (reference sequence). This CDR3 is CSGRDLGGVQKGNEQFF. The DNA for the CDR3 is TGCAGTGGTAGAGATCTCGGGGGAGTACAAAAAGGGAATGAGCAGTTCTTC.

This clonotype was detected only once. The chain joins TRBV4-2 to TRBJ1-5, with D uncertain. The J call may be wrong; the DNA end is better matched by TRBJ2-3. Germline CDR1 and CDR2: LGHNA and YNFKEQ. The CDR3 sequence is 17 residues long. The chain's CDR3 is CAGSLFWARETNQPQYF. The DNA of the CDR3 is TGTGCTGGCAGCCTCTTTTGGGCCAGAGAGACAAATCAGCCCCAGTATTTT.

Points on this clonotype: One base away lies a much larger clone, so this may be a sequencing read error. This chain joins TRBV12-3 or TRBV12-4 and TRBJ2-2; TRBD2 might be the D (6 bases). The CDR3 consists of 15 residues. Written as DNA, the CDR3 is TGTGCCAGCAGTTTGGAAAGAATGGGTGGCGGGGAGCTGGTTTTT. This encodes CASSLERMGGGELVF.

A remark on this clonotype: No conserved phenylalanine or tryptophan ends this CDR3, so it is likely a read error. Because the CDR3's place on the DNA is in doubt, the DNA is left out and the CDR3 is given as listed by TCRdb. This chain links TRBV12-3 or TRBV12-4 with TRBJ1-1. The CDR3 comprises 14 residues, both ends counted. The CDR3 sequence: CASKRDPLNTESFY.

At least ten counts were recorded for this clonotype. This rearrangement joins TRBV6-5 to TRBJ2-7, with D possibly called TRBD1 or TRBD2 (6 bases each). From germline, CDR1 is MNHEY and CDR2 SVGAGI. The CDR3 consists of 13 residues. V was clipped by 7 bases and J by 5 bases, with 15 bases between them. CDR3 DNA: TGTGCCAGCACCCCGTCGGGGGCCCACGAGCAGTACTTC. Residues: CASTPSGAHEQYF.

Concerning this clonotype itself: Sequence at one end of the junction differs from germline and may be a read error. V is TRBV12-3 or TRBV12-4 and J is TRBJ1-5; TRBD1 might be the D (6 bases). This CDR3 contains 16 residues. CDR3 in DNA: TGTGCCAGCAGTTTCGCACGGGAGGACAGCAATCAGCCCCAGAATTTT. It is translated as CASSFAREDSNQPQNF.

Regarding this clonotype: At one of its ends the junction is not consistent with the germline gene, which may arise from a read error. The V call is TRBV10-3, the J call TRBJ1-1, with D perhaps TRBD1 (5 bases). Germline lookup yields CDR1 ENHRY and CDR2 SYGVKD. The CDR3 runs to 13 residues. DNA of the CDR3: TGTGTCATCAGTGAGAACCAGGGCGCTGAAGCTTTCTTT. Its translation is CVISENQGAEAFF.

This clonotype was detected only once. The junction and the germline gene differ at one end; a read error may be behind it. The V gene is TRBV29-1, the J gene TRBJ1-2; the D is unclear. Germline CDR1 is SQVTM and CDR2 is ANQGSEA. The CDR3 is 13 amino acids. Here the CDR3 reads CSVEDGRRYGYAF. DNA of the CDR3: TGCAGCGTTGAGGATGGTCGTCGCTATGGCTACGCCTTC.

As regards this clonotype: In this CDR3 the conserved last residue, phenylalanine or tryptophan, is missing, so a read error is likely. The chain carries TRBV6-2 or TRBV6-3 and TRBJ2-7; a possible D gene is TRBD2 (5 bases). In germline, CDR1 is MNHEY, CDR2 SVGEGT. Trimming took off 5 bases at V and 6 bases at J, with 8 bases between the two ends. The CDR3 covers 11 residues. The CDR3 protein is CASSGGSEQYL. The CDR3 DNA is TGTGCCAGCAGTGGAGGATCCGAGCAGTACCTC.